The 23 T cell receptor beta chains below were found in one sample sequenced in a study of Ad26.COV2.S vaccination and SARS-CoV-2 variants. Treatment defined: some 20 received Ad26.COV2.S at low or high dose, single or two shots; five or six received placebo; per-sample allocation not given. Specimens were obtained on day 63 following the first vaccine or placebo injection. TCRdb's copy holds only in-frame clones and misses some; the assay was immunoSEQ multiplex PCR. This table has roughly 420,000 clones, roughly 87% appearing once. Sequenced here: peripheral blood, sampled in a trial of Ad26.COV2.S vaccine versus placebo. Source of these receptors: a person aged 18 to 65 who received the Ad26.COV2.S COVID-19 vaccine or a placebo.

V is TRBV4-3 and J is TRBJ2-1; D unresolved. The germline V and J ends were trimmed by 9 bases and 4 bases, with 19 bases remaining between them. The CDR3 spans 15 residues. Germline CDR1 reads LGHNA; CDR2 reads YSLEER. Here the CDR3 reads CASSPDSHLYNEQFF. The CDR3 coding sequence is TGCGCCAGTTCGCCCGATAGCCATCTTTACAATGAGCAGTTCTTC.

The chain combines TRBV5-1 with TRBJ2-3; possible D gene TRBD2, 6 bases. This CDR3 contains 14 residues. V shed 4 bases and J shed 2 bases, with 11 bases lying between them. Per germline, CDR1 SGHRS and CDR2 YFSETQ. CDR3 sequence reads: CASSLAGTTDTQYF. The CDR3 region has the DNA TGCGCCAGCAGCCTCGCGGGAACCACAGATACGCAGTATTTT.

This sequence joins TRBV24-1 and TRBJ2-1; 14 nucleotides align to TRBD2. Trimming at V came to 4 bases and at J to 8 bases, leaving 9 bases not matched to a gene. CDR3 length: 17 residues. Per the germline V gene, CDR1 is KGHDR and CDR2 is SFDVKD. The CDR3 loop is CATSDPGTSGRVYEQFF. In DNA form, the CDR3 reads TGTGCCACCAGTGACCCCGGGACTAGCGGGAGAGTTTATGAGCAGTTCTTC.

The chain carries TRBV19 and TRBJ2-3; D is perhaps TRBD2 (7 bases). The CDR3 covers 18 residues. V was trimmed by 4 bases and J by 5 bases, leaving 25 bases between them. The germline CDR1 and CDR2 sequences are LNHDA and SQIVND (reference sequence). The CDR3 spells CASSTLSGGGGAGDTQYF. DNA of the CDR3: TGTGCCAGTAGTACCCTCTCAGGTGGTGGGGGGGCCGGAGATACGCAGTATTTT.

The V and J genes are TRBV27 and TRBJ2-7; unclear D gene. This CDR3 has 13 residues. V was cut by 1 base and J by 3 bases, with 7 bases left in between. Germline V gene lookup returns CDR1 MNHEY and CDR2 SMNVEV (reference sequence). CDR3 coding DNA: TGTGCCAGCAGTTTATGGCCAGGCTACGAGCAGTACTTC. Amino acids: CASSLWPGYEQYF.

The chain employs TRBV7-3 and TRBJ2-1, with D maybe TRBD1 (5 bases). Germline V gene lookup returns CDR1 SGHTA and CDR2 FQGTGA. There are 16 residues in the CDR3. Trimming removed 3 bases from V and 0 bases from J, with 12 bases in between. CDR3 amino acids: CASSFQGPSSYNEQFF. CDR3 sequence (DNA): TGTGCCAGCAGCTTTCAGGGCCCGAGCTCCTACAATGAGCAGTTCTTC.

The J gene is TRBJ2-3, the V gene TRBV5-1; TRBD1 matches at 8 bases. The V and J ends lost 4 bases and 0 bases, in that order; junction bases with no gene match: 7. Germline V gene data show CDR1 as SGHRS and CDR2 as YFSETQ. CDR3 length: 16 amino acids. The CDR3 loop is CASSVGQGPSTDTQYF. The CDR3 nucleotides are TGCGCCAGCAGCGTAGGACAGGGCCCTAGCACAGATACGCAGTATTTT.

The chain uses TRBV9 and TRBJ1-2; 10 bases fit TRBD1. The CDR3 contains 15 residues. The V segment lost 4 bases and the J segment 5 bases; nucleotides outside the gene matches: 8. The germline V gene encodes CDR1 SGDLS and CDR2 YYNGEE. The CDR3 coding sequence is TGTGCCAGCAGCCCGATGGACAGGGGGTTATATGGCTACACCTTC. Encoded protein: CASSPMDRGLYGYTF.

The rearrangement uses TRBV6-5 and TRBJ1-2; possibly TRBD1 for D (5 bases). Trimming stripped 10 bases from V and 14 bases from J, with 17 bases between. Per the germline V gene, CDR1 is MNHEY and CDR2 is SVGAGI. The CDR3 extends over 10 amino acids. The CDR3 region is CANGLAGRTF. CDR3 sequence (DNA): TGTGCCAACGGGTTGGCAGGGAGGACCTTC.

The chain recombines TRBV18 with TRBJ1-5, with D perhaps TRBD1 (6 bases). From germline, CDR1 is KGHSH and CDR2 LQKENI. V lost 3 bases and J 5 bases, leaving 11 bases between the germline ends. The CDR3 runs to 14 residues. The DNA for the CDR3 is TGTGCCAGCTCACCGGCGTACAGGGATCAGCCCCAGCATTTT. Translation: CASSPAYRDQPQHF.

The rearrangement joins TRBV2 to TRBJ2-7; D might be TRBD1 (5 bases). Germline lookup yields CDR1 SNHLY and CDR2 FYNNEI. This CDR3 spans 17 amino acids. The V gene lost 2 bases and the J gene lost 3 bases, with 20 bases spanning the gap. In nucleotides, the CDR3 is TGTGCCAGCAGTGAATGGCAGGGCCCCCGTGGACGCTACGAGCAGTACTTC. Protein product: CASSEWQGPRGRYEQYF.

This chain links TRBV7-8 with TRBJ1-2, with a weak D call TRBD1 (5 bases). The V end lost 3 bases, the J end lost 10 bases, and 18 bases lay between the germline ends. The germline CDR1 and CDR2 sequences are SGHVS and FQNEAQ. The CDR3 length is 14 residues. The CDR3 DNA reads TGTGCCAGCAGCTTGAGTTTGACAGCTTCCTACTACACCTTC. Encoded protein: CASSLSLTASYYTF.

This chain uses TRBV28 with TRBJ2-5, with 9 bases matching TRBD1. CDR3 length: 15 residues. J lost 5 bases, V lost 1 base, and 5 bases had no gene match. CDR1 is MDHEN, CDR2 SYDVKM, per germline. DNA of the CDR3: TGTGCCAGCAGTTTATTATGGACAGGGGCGGAGACCCAGTACTTC. It is translated as CASSLLWTGAETQYF. The whole variable domain, remainder taken from reference TRBV28 and TRBJ2-5, is DVKVTQSSRYLVKRTGEKVFLECVQDMDHENMFWYRQDPGLGLRLIYFSYDVKMKEKGDIPEGYSVSREKKERFSLILESASTNQTSMYLCASSLLWTGAETQYFGPGTRLLVL.

This sequence joins TRBV6-5 and TRBJ2-1; possible D gene TRBD2, 6 bases. Trimming took 0 bases from V and 7 from J, leaving 16 bases between them. The CDR3 length is 16 residues. Germline CDR1 is MNHEY and CDR2 is SVGAGI. DNA for the CDR3: TGTGCCAGCAGTTACTCGGGCGGGATGAGACAAAATGAGCAGTTCTTC. This sequence encodes CASSYSGGMRQNEQFF.

Details on this clone: In the same sample, other DNA sequences code for this CDR3. The chain links TRBV7-2 to TRBJ1-5, with no clear D. This CDR3 comprises 15 residues. CDR1 is SGHTA, CDR2 FQGNSA, per germline. The V end was cut by 1 base, the J end by 3 bases, with 10 bases between. CDR3 DNA sequence: TGTGCCAGCAGCTTAGTCACCCTCAACAATCAGCCCCAGCATTTT. The encoded protein is CASSLVTLNNQPQHF.

The rearrangement uses TRBV3-1 (or the pseudogene TRBV3-2) and TRBJ2-1; D may be TRBD2 (6 bases). The CDR3 loop spans 15 amino acids. Germline CDR1 is LGHDT and CDR2 is YNNKEL (reference sequence). Trimming removed 0 bases from V and 6 bases from J, with 12 bases in between. The CDR3, as DNA: TGTGCCAGCAGCCAAGATTTTTACGGGAGCAATGAGCAGTTCTTC. Translation gives CASSQDFYGSNEQFF.

V usage is TRBV9 and J usage is TRBJ1-3; no clear D. V shed 0 bases and J shed 0 bases, with 7 bases lying between them. Germline CDR1 is SGDLS and CDR2 is YYNGEE. The length of the CDR3 is 15 residues. CDR3 nucleotide sequence: TGTGCCAGCAGCGTAGACGTTAACTCTGGAAACACCATATATTTT. As protein: CASSVDVNSGNTIYF.

The sample holds one count of this clone. The V and J genes are TRBV24-1 and TRBJ2-5, with 7 positions matching TRBD1. After removal of 8 bases from V and 5 bases from J, the junction contained 7 bases not matched to a gene. CDR3 length: 13 amino acids. Germline loops: CDR1 KGHDR, CDR2 SFDVKD. CDR3 residues: CATTEGAGETQYF. The CDR3 DNA reads TGTGCCACCACTGAGGGGGCCGGGGAGACCCAGTACTTC.

V and J are TRBV13 and TRBJ2-7, with 9 bases that match TRBD2. In germline, CDR1 is PRHDT, CDR2 FYEKMQ (reference sequence). V was pared by 4 bases and J by 2 bases, with 3 bases of the junction left unmatched. The CDR3 loop spans 14 amino acids. The CDR3 loop is CASSSGLAPYEQYV. The CDR3 DNA follows: TGTGCCAGCAGCTCGGGACTAGCCCCCTACGAGCAGTACGTC.

The gene calls are TRBV7-2 and TRBJ1-2; 8 nucleotides line up with TRBD1. V dropped 3 bases and J dropped 4; count of bases not matched to a gene: 10. CDR3 length: 16 amino acids. Germline values: CDR1 SGHTA, CDR2 FQGNSA. The CDR3 coding sequence is TGTGCCAGCAGCTTGGACACTACAGGGGGGATCTATGGCTACACCTTC. Translating gives CASSLDTTGGIYGYTF.

The chain uses TRBV25-1 and TRBJ2-3; no clear D. This CDR3 spans 12 amino acids. Trimming removed 6 bases from V and 4 bases from J, with 8 bases in between. Germline loops: CDR1 MGHDK, CDR2 SYGVNS. The CDR3 DNA is TGTGCCAGCAGAGCCCAGGCAGATACGCAGTATTTT. Protein product: CASRAQADTQYF.

The chain couples TRBV10-3 to TRBJ2-2; possibly TRBD1 for D (5 bases). The CDR3 runs to 13 residues. In germline, CDR1 is ENHRY, CDR2 SYGVKD. With 5 bases removed from V and 1 base from J, the gap between germline ends came to 5 bases. This CDR3 is CAISTGNTGELFF. CDR3 DNA: TGTGCCATCAGTACAGGGAACACCGGGGAGCTGTTTTTT.

CDR3 coding DNA: TGCGCCAGCACCGGGACAGCCTACGAGCAGTACTTC. Protein product: CASTGTAYEQYF. V gene TRBV10-2 combines with J gene TRBJ2-7; TRBD1 matches 7 bases. Germline-derived CDR1 and CDR2 are WSHSY and SAAADI. J gave up 2 bases and V 7 bases, and 2 bases lay outside the gene matches. There are 12 residues in the CDR3.